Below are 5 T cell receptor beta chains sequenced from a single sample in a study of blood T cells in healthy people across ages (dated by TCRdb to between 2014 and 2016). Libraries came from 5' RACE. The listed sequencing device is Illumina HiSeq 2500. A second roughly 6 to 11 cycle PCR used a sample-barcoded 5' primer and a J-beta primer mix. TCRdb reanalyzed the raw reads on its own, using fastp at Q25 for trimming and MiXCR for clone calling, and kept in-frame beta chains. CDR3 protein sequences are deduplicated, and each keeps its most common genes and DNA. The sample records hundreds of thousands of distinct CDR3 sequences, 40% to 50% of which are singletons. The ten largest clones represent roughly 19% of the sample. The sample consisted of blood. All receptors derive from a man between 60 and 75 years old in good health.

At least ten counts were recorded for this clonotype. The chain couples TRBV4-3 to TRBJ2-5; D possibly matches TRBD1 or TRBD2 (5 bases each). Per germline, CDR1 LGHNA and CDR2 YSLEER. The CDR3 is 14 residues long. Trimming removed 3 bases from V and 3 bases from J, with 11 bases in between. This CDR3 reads CASSHRDQKETQYF. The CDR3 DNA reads TGCGCCAGCAGCCACCGGGACCAGAAAGAGACCCAGTACTTC.

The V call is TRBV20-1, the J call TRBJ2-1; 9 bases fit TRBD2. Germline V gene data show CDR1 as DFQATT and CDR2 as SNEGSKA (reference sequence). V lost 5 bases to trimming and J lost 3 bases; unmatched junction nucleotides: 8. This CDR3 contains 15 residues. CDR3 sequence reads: CSAQRGAILYNEQFF. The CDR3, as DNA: TGCAGTGCTCAGCGGGGGGCTATACTCTACAATGAGCAGTTCTTC.

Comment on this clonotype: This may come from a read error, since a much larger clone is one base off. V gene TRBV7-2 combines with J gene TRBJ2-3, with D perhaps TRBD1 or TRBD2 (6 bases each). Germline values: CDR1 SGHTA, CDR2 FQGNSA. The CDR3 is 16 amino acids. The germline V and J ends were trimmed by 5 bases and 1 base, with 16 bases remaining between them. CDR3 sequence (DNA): TGTGCCAGCAGCGCCTTCCCTCGGGGGCGCACAGATACGCAGTATTTT. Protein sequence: CASSAFPRGRTDTQYF. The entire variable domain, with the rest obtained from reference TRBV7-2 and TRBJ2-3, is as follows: GAGVSQSPSNKVTEKGKDVELRCDPISGHTALYWYRQSLGQGLEFLIYFQGNSAPDKSGLPSDRFSAERTGGSVSTLTIQRTQQEDSAVYLCASSAFPRGRTDTQYFGPGTRLTVL.

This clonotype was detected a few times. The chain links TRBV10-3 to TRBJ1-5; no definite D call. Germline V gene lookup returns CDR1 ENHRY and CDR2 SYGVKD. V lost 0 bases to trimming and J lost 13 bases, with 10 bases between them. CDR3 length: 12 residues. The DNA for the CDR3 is TGTGCCATCAGTGAGTCATGGACTCCGCAGCATTTT. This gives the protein CAISESWTPQHF.

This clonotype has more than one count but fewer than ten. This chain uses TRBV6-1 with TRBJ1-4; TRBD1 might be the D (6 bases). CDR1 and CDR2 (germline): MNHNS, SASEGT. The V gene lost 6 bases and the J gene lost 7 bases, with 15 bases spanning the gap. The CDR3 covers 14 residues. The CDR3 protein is CASRRMKGVEKLFF. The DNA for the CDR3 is TGTGCCAGCAGACGAATGAAGGGGGTTGAAAAACTGTTTTTT.